This TCR beta chain derives from a study of CD8 T cells in ankylosing spondylitis (dated by TCRdb to 2015 to 2018). Broadly, across the study: T cell receptor beta repertoires were profiled in healthy donors and ankylosing spondylitis patients so that disease-linked TCR variants could be found. Peripheral blood samples were taken, and synovial fluid was additionally collected from ankylosing spondylitis patients. In total, the full study cohort was made up of about 110 healthy donors and 25 to 30 ankylosing spondylitis patients. General study outcomes and caveats: The disease-linked clones were reported to be significantly enriched in matched synovial fluid samples from ankylosing spondylitis patients. Some of the motif variants had been reported before in the synovial fluid and blood of reactive arthritis patients, a finding that suggests common disease-initiation mechanisms. A TCR beta motif of about 8 highly homologous amino acid variants appeared characteristic of blood from ankylosing spondylitis patients. A CD8+ phenotype was shown by the disease-linked clones, which were found at relatively low frequencies in peripheral blood.

The sequencer listed for this sample is Illumina HiSeq 2500. TCR beta libraries were prepared by quantitative 5'-RACE with molecular barcodes. The study's processing was this. Disease-linked TCR variants were identified with a new computational method built on a probabilistic model of VDJ rearrangement. TCRdb reprocessing: public reads trimmed at Q25 with fastp, clones called with MiXCR, in-frame beta chains kept. Rows with one shared CDR3 protein collapse into an entry with the most common genes and DNA. The V and J calls follow TCRdb's processing rather than the paper's. Across this sample there are around 480,000 distinct CDR3 sequences, with 15% to 20% seen only once. The top ten constitute 0.95% to 1.1% of the sample. CDR1 and CDR2 are drawn from the germline V gene (reference sequence): MNHEY, SMNVEV. Cut back by 5 bases and 3 bases, the V and J ends lie 7 bases apart. The CDR3 covers 13 residues, taking in both the cysteine and the phenylalanine. The read is trimmed to its CDR3 DNA, 39 bases read in frame from base 1.

On this clonotype: Its recognized antigen is unknown. No qualities accompany the bases; no much larger clone lies one base away.

The chain is encoded by TRBV27 joined to TRBJ2-2; the D gene is perhaps TRBD2, from 5 matching bases. The sequenced sample consisted of blood, either unsorted or a sorted T cell fraction (not recorded which). The receptor was derived from a male donor with ankylosing spondylitis. In nucleotide form, the sequence is TGTGCCAGCAGTGGAGCGGACACCGGGGAGCTGTTTTTT. Its protein reads: CASSGADTGELFF.